The 9 T cell receptor beta chains below all came from one sample that was sequenced in a study of molecular identifiers for immune sequencing clone quantification. TCRdb fed the PCR reads into MiXCR, producing one record per CDR3 protein. The sample lists approximately 630,000 distinct CDR3 sequences; around 25% were seen once. Sequencing was carried out using naive CD8+ T cells from blood, with Jurkat cell RNA spiked in. This sample's subset: FACS-sorted CD8+CD4-CCR7+CD45RA+ naive T cells. These receptors all stem from a human donor in good health. Some libraries in this study had Jurkat cell RNA spiked in.

The sample holds a few counts of this clonotype. J is TRBJ2-2 and V is TRBV7-6; D is ambiguous. Trimming shortened V by 5 bases and J by 3 bases, and 10 bases separated the two germline ends. The CDR3 spans 14 residues. In germline, CDR1 is SGHVS, CDR2 FNYEAQ. CDR3 region: CASSPDMYTGELFF. DNA for the CDR3: TGTGCCAGCAGCCCAGACATGTACACCGGGGAGCTGTTTTTT.

This clonotype was picked up many times. This chain uses TRBV2 with TRBJ2-3, with D perhaps matching TRBD1 (6 bases). Looked up from germline, CDR1 is SNHLY and CDR2 is FYNNEI. Trimming took off 3 bases at V and 4 bases at J, with 11 bases between the two ends. The CDR3 has 14 residues. For the CDR3, the DNA is TGTGCCAGCAGTGAGGGGGCCTGGGCAGATACGCAGTATTTT. Translating gives CASSEGAWADTQYF.

CDR3 sequence reads: CASSSDRRSGNTIYF. For the CDR3, the DNA is TGTGCCAGCAGCTCTGACAGACGCTCTGGAAACACCATATATTTT. The V gene is TRBV7-9, the J gene TRBJ1-3; possible D gene TRBD1, 5 bases. V was shortened by 4 bases and J by 0 bases, with 10 bases between the two germline ends. This CDR3 spans 15 amino acids. Germline CDR1 and CDR2: SEHNR and FQNEAQ (reference sequence). Supplemented by reference TRBV7-9 and TRBJ1-3, the full variable domain reads DTGVSQNPRHKITKRGQNVTFRCDPISEHNRLYWYRQTLGQGPEFLTYFQNEAQLEKSRLLSDRFSAERPKGSFSTLEIQRTEQGDSAMYLCASSSDRRSGNTIYFGEGSWLTVV.

This clonotype has ten or more counts. The rearrangement joins TRBV5-1 to TRBJ1-1, with 9 bases that match TRBD1. Germline assignment: CDR1 SGHRS and CDR2 YFSETQ. The J segment lost 5 bases and the V segment lost 7 bases, leaving 12 bases of the junction unmatched. The CDR3 spans 15 residues. CDR3 sequence (DNA): TGCGCCAGCGGCGGGGACAGGGCGTTAGGGACTGAAGCTTTCTTT. Residues: CASGGDRALGTEAFF. Drawing the rest from reference TRBV5-1 and TRBJ1-1, the complete variable domain is KAGVTQTPRYLIKTRGQQVTLSCSPISGHRSVSWYQQTPGQGLQFLFEYFSETQRNKGNFPGRFSGRQFSNSRSEMNVSTLELGDSALYLCASGGDRALGTEAFFGQGTRLTVV.

This clonotype was detected many times. V and J are TRBV2 and TRBJ1-2, with 7 bases aligning to TRBD1. The CDR3 runs to 15 residues. The germline V gene has CDR1 SNHLY and CDR2 FYNNEI. Trimming removed 7 bases from V and 3 bases from J; junction bases left unmatched: 11. The CDR3 DNA sequence: TGTGCCAGCACCCTGGACAGGTTAGGACACTATGGCTACACCTTC. Protein sequence: CASTLDRLGHYGYTF.

V gene TRBV11-2 combines with J gene TRBJ2-7; 8 nucleotides line up with TRBD1. CDR1 is SGHAT, CDR2 FQNNGV, per germline. The J segment lost 4 bases and the V segment lost 5 bases, leaving 10 bases of the junction unmatched. The CDR3 runs 15 residues. CDR3 in amino acids: CASSHYQDRGYEQYF. CDR3 nucleotides: TGTGCCAGCAGCCATTACCAAGACAGGGGTTACGAGCAGTACTTC.

This clonotype was counted ten times or more. The chain combines TRBV19 with TRBJ1-5, with D possibly TRBD1 on 5 matching bases. Per germline, CDR1 LNHDA and CDR2 SQIVND (reference sequence). The CDR3 contains 15 residues. V was pared by 3 bases and J by 3 bases, with 12 bases between. The CDR3 DNA reads as TGTGCCAGTAGTATTGGGCAGGGACTCAATCAGCCCCAGCATTTT. Protein: CASSIGQGLNQPQHF.

This chain connects TRBV29-1 to TRBJ1-2; the D gene is possibly TRBD1 (5 bases). Germline V gene sequence: CDR1 SQVTM, CDR2 ANQGSEA. This CDR3 has 13 residues. Here the CDR3 DNA reads TGCCGCGGTGACCAGGGACTTAACTATGGCTACACCTTC. Encoded protein: CRGDQGLNYGYTF.

This clonotype showed up many times. The CDR3 nucleotides are TGCAGTGCTATTCCGGGACAGGGGTACGAGCAGTACTTC. It codes for CSAIPGQGYEQYF. The chain has TRBV20-1 and TRBJ2-7; TRBD1 agrees at 10 bases. Germline CDR1 and CDR2: DFQATT and SNEGSKA (reference sequence). CDR3 length: 13 amino acids. V gave up 4 bases and J gave up 4 bases; unmatched junction bases: 4.